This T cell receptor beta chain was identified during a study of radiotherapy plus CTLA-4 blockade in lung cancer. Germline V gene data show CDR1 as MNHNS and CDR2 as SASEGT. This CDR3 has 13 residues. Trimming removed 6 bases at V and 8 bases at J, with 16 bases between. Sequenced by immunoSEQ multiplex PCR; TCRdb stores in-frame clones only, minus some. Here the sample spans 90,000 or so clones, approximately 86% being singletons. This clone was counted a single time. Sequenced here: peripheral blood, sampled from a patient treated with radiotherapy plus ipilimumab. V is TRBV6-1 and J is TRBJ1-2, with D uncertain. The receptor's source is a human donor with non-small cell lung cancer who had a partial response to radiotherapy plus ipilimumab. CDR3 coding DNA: TGTGCCAGCAGCGAACCGAGTCGGGGAGGCTACACCTTC. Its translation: CASSEPSRGGYTF.